Below, one T cell receptor beta chain is given with its context. V was clipped by 6 bases and J by 4 bases; unmatched bases: 5. Germline CDR1 and CDR2: SGHTA and FQGTGA. CDR3 length: 13 residues. This entry is derived from a study of shared clonotypes between healthy human individuals. Input per replicate PCR of unsorted PBMC was roughly 290 ng DNA, corresponding to around 28,000 T cell genomes. Clones were sequenced by immunoSEQ multiplex PCR, and TCRdb holds only the in-frame ones, with some missing. The sample carries 400,000 to 500,000 clones, roughly 78% recorded once. Sequenced input: PBMCs. This receptor was identified in a woman aged 40 to 49 in good health. Some clones in this sample may be carry-over from other donors' samples. The chain recombines TRBV7-3 with TRBJ2-5; TRBD1 matches at 7 bases. CDR3: CASSPDRAETQYF. CDR3 in DNA: TGTGCCAGCAGTCCCGACAGGGCAGAGACCCAGTACTTC.